The sequence of this T cell receptor (beta chain) was determined in a study of CD8 T cells in Susac syndrome. cDNA came from about 0.5 to 1 ug RNA primed by random hexamers. The immunoSEQ assay covered 54 Vbeta and 13 Jbeta segments for CDR3. Each CDR3 protein gets one entry after TCRdb re-called the immunoSEQ multiplex PCR reads with MiXCR. In the table there are some 130,000 distinct CDR3 sequences, about 95% of which are singletons. CDR3 length: 15 amino acids. The V end was cut by 4 bases, the J end by 7 bases, with 18 bases between. From germline, CDR1 is SGDLS and CDR2 YYNGEE. In contrast to the negatively isolated CD8+ and CD4+ T cells, TEMRA cells were FACS-enriched.

Sequenced input: CD4+ T cells from PBMCs. This sequence joins TRBV9 and TRBJ2-1, with D perhaps TRBD1 or TRBD2 (6 bases each). The receptor comes from a human donor in good health. The CDR3, as DNA: TGTGCCAGCAGCCCTCGGGGGCGCCCCAAGAATGAGCAGTTCTTC. Translating it yields CASSPRGRPKNEQFF.